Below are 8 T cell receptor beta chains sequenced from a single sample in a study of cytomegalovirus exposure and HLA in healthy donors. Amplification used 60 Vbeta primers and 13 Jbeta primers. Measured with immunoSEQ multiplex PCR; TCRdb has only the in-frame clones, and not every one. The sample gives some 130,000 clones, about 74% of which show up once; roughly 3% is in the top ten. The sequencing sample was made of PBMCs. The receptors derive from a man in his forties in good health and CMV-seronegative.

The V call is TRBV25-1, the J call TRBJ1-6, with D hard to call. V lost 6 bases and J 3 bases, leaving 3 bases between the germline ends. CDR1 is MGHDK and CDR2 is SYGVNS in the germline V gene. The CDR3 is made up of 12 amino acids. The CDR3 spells CASRYYNSPLHF. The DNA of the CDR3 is TGTGCCAGCAGATACTATAATTCACCCCTCCACTTT.

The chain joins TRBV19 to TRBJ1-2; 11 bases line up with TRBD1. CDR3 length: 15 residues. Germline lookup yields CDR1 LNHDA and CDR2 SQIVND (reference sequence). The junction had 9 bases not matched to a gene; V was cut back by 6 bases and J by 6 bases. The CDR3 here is CASRPGQGEYHGYTF. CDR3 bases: TGTGCCAGTAGGCCGGGACAGGGGGAATATCATGGCTACACCTTC.

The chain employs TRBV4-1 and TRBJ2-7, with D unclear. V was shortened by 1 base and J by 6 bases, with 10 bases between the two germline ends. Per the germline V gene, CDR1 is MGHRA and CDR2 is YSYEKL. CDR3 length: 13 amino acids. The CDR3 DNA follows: TGCGCCAGCAGCCAAGGACAAGGCTTCGAGCAGTACTTC. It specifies CASSQGQGFEQYF.

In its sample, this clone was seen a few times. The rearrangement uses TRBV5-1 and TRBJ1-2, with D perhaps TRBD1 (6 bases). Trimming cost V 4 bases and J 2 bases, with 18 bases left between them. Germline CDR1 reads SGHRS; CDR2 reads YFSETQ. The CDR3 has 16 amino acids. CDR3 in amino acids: CASSRGLRRGNYGYTF. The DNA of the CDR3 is TGCGCCAGCAGCAGGGGGTTGCGCAGGGGAAACTATGGCTACACCTTC.

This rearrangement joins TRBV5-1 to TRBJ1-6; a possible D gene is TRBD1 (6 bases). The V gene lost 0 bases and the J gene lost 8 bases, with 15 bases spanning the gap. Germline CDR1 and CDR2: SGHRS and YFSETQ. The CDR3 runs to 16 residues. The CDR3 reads CASSLVEKRTDSPLHF. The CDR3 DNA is TGCGCCAGCAGCTTGGTAGAGAAAAGGACAGATTCACCCCTCCACTTT.

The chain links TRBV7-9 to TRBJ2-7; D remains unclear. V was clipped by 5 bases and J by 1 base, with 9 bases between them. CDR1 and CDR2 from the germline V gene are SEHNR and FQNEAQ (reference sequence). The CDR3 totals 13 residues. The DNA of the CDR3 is TGTGCCAGCAGCCCGGTACAGTCCTACGAGCAGTACTTC. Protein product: CASSPVQSYEQYF.

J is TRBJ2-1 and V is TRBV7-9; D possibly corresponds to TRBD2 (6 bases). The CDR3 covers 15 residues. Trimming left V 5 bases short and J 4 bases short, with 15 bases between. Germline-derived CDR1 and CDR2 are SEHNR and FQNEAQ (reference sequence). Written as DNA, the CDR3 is TGTGCCAGCAGCCCGACACGCGGAGGGTACAATGAGCAGTTCTTC. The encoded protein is CASSPTRGGYNEQFF.

The DNA for the CDR3 is TGCGCCAGCAGCCCCTCACCAGGCGTGGAGACCCAGTACTTC. Amino acids: CASSPSPGVETQYF. The chain uses TRBV4-1 and TRBJ2-5; D not certain. This CDR3 region has 14 residues. The germline V and J ends were trimmed by 4 bases and 5 bases, with 14 bases remaining between them. Germline loops: CDR1 MGHRA, CDR2 YSYEKL.